This TCR beta chain is from a study of T cell responses to AZD1222 COVID-19 vaccine. Broader study findings: There were mostly white British donors and more females than males, and clonal diversity was possibly underestimated.

With respect to this clone: The antigen is unknown.

Sequenced by immunoSEQ multiplex PCR; TCRdb stores in-frame clones only, minus some. This sample carries 130,000 or so clones, 93% of them seen once, and the ten largest clones take roughly 0.87%. With 6 bases clipped from V and 4 bases from J, the junction kept 7 bases outside the gene matches. The CDR3 is made up of 14 amino acids. Germline CDR1 reads SGHRS; CDR2 reads YFSETQ. The origin of this receptor is an adult in good health. The chain joins TRBV5-1 to TRBJ2-1, with 7 positions matching TRBD2. Sequences were derived from peripheral blood, sampled on day 0 of AZD1222 vaccination. The CDR3 region is CASNPWGGYNEQFF. DNA of the CDR3: TGCGCCAGCAATCCGTGGGGGGGATACAATGAGCAGTTCTTC.